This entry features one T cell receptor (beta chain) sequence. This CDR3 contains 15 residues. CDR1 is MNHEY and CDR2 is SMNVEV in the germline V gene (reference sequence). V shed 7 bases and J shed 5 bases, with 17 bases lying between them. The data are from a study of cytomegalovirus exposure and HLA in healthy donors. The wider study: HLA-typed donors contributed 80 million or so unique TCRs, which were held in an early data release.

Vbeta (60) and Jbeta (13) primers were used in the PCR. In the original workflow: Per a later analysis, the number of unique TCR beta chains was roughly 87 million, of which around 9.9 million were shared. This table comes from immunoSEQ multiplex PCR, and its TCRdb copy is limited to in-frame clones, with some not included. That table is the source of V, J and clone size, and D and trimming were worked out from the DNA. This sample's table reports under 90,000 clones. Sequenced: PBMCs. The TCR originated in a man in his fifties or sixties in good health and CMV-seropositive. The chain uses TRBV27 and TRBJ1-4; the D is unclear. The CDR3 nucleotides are TGTGCCAGCAAGAGGGAGGGAACTCAAAATGAAAAACTGTTTTTT. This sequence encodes CASKREGTQNEKLFF.